This T cell receptor (beta chain) stems from a study of technical replicates of blood from a handful of donors (TCRdb year 2017). Here V drops 5 bases and J drops 6 bases, and the junction holds 6 bases not matched to any gene. Counted from cysteine to phenylalanine, this CDR3 has 14 amino acids. Only the CDR3 portion is preserved as DNA: 42 bases, with reading frame beginning at the first base. CDR1 and CDR2 are read off the germline V gene (reference sequence) as SEHNR and FQNEAQ. Library method: the immunoSEQ multiplex PCR assay. TCRdb took this table from immuneACCESS and kept in-frame rearrangements with V and J called. Such tables lack part of the clones; where checked against another copy, unresolved V genes explain under half of the gap, and the rest is unexplained. The sample data list approximately 60,000 clones, and 75% to 90% of these were observed just once. The ten most abundant clones make up roughly 5% of the sample.

Points on this clone: There is no known antigen for this receptor. Base qualities are not provided; no much larger clone lies one nucleotide away.

The sample comprised PBMCs. The rearranged chain carries TRBV7-9 and TRBJ1-5, with 8 middle bases fitting TRBD1. The sequence was obtained from a human donor in good health. Some clones in this sample may be carry-over from other donors' samples. The CDR3 region: CASSNTGGSQPQHF. The DNA sequence is as follows: TGTGCCAGCAGCAATACAGGGGGGAGTCAGCCCCAGCATTTT. The entire variable domain, with the stretches around the CDR3 drawn from the reference TRBV7-9 and TRBJ1-5 proteins, is DTGVSQNPRHKITKRGQNVTFRCDPISEHNRLYWYRQTLGQGPEFLTYFQNEAQLEKSRLLSDRFSAERPKGSFSTLEIQRTEQGDSAMYLCASSNTGGSQPQHFGDGTRLSIL.